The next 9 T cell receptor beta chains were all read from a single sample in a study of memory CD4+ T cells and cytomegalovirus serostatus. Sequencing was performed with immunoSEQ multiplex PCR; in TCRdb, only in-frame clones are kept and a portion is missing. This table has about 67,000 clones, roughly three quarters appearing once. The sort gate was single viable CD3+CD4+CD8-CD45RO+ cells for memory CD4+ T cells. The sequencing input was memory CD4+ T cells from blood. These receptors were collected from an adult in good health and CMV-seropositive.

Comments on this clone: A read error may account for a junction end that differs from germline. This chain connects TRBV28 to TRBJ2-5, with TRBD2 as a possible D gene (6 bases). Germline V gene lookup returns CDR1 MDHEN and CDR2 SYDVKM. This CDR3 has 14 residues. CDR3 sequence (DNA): TGTGCCAGCAGTATATGGGGGGACCAAGAGACCCAGTACTTC. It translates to CASSIWGDQETQYF.

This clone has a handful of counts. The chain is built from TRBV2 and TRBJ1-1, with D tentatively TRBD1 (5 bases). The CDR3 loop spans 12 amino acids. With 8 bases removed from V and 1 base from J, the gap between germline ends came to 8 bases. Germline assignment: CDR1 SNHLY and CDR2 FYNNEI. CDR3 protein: CASHGGNTEAFF. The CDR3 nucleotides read TGTGCCAGCCACGGGGGGAACACTGAAGCTTTCTTT.

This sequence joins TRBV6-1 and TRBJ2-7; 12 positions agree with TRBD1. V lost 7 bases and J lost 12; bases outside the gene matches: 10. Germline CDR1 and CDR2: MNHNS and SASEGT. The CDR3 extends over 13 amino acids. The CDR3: CASIGTGGFVGYF. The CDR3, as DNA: TGTGCCAGCATAGGGACAGGGGGCTTTGTTGGGTACTTC.

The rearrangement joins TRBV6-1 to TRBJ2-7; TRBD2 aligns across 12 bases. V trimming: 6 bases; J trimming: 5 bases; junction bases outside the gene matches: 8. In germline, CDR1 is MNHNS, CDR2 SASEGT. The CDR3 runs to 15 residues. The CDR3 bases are TGTGCCAGCAGCCGTAGACTAGCGGGAGACCACGAGCAGTACTTC. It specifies CASSRRLAGDHEQYF.

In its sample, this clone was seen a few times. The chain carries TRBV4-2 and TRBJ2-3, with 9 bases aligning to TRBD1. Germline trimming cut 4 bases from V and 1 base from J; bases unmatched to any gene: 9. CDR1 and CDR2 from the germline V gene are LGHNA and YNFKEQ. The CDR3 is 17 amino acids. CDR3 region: CASSRSGTGYGTDTQYF. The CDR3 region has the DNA TGTGCCAGCAGCCGGTCCGGGACAGGGTATGGCACAGATACGCAGTATTTT.

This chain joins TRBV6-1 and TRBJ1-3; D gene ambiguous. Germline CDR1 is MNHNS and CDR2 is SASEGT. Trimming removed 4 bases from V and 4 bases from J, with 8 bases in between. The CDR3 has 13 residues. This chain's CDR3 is CASSAGPGNTIYF. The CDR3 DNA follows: TGTGCCAGCAGTGCAGGCCCCGGAAACACCATATATTTT.

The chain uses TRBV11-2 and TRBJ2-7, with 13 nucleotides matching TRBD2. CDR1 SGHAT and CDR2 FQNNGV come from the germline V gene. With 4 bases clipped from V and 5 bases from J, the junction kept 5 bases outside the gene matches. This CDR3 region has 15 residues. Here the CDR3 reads CASSSGTSGTNEQYF. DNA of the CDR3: TGTGCCAGCAGCTCCGGGACTAGCGGGACGAACGAGCAGTACTTC.

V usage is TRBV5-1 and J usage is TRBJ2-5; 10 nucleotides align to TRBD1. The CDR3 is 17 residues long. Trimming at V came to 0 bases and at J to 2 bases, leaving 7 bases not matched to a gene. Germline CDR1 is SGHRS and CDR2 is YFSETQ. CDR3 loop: CASSLGGSDRGQETQYF. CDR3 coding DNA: TGCGCCAGCAGCTTGGGAGGGTCGGACAGGGGGCAAGAGACCCAGTACTTC.

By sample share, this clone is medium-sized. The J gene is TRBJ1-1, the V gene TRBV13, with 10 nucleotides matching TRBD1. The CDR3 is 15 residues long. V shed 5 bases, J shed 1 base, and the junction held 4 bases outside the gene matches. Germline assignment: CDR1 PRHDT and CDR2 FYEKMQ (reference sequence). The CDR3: CASSQDRGWNTEAFF. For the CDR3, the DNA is TGTGCCAGCAGCCAGGACAGGGGGTGGAACACTGAAGCTTTCTTT. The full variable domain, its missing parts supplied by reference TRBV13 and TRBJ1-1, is AAGVIQSPRHLIKEKRETATLKCYPIPRHDTVYWYQQGPGQDPQFLISFYEKMQSDKGSIPDRFSAQQFSDYHSELNMSSLELGDSALYFCASSQDRGWNTEAFFGQGTRLTVV.